A single sample gave rise to the 29 T cell receptor beta chains below, sequenced in a study of T cell responses to AZD1222 COVID-19 vaccine (dated by TCRdb to the early 2020s). Receptor amplification or capture employed the immunoSEQ multiplex PCR assay. As stored in TCRdb, this immuneACCESS dataset retains in-frame rearrangements with V and J assigned. A fraction of the clones does not appear; measured against another copy, unresolved V genes explain less than half of the discrepancy, and the remainder lacks a known reason. This sample has 100,000 to 150,000 clones in its table, and approximately 92% of those were observed once. The top ten hold 14% to 15% of the sample. Sample time point, as interpreted from the label and publication: baseline before first vaccination. The material was peripheral blood, obtained on day 0 of AZD1222 vaccination. These receptors originate from an adult in good health.

This clone was observed a single time. The rearrangement links TRBV27 to TRBJ2-1, with D perhaps given as TRBD1 or TRBD2 (5 bases each). There are 16 residues in the CDR3. CDR1 MNHEY and CDR2 SMNVEV come from the germline V gene (reference sequence). The germline V and J ends were trimmed by 3 bases and 9 bases, with 21 bases remaining between them. The CDR3 is CASSLVRDRPRVEQFF. In DNA, the CDR3 is TGTGCCAGCAGTTTGGTCCGGGACCGACCACGGGTTGAGCAGTTCTTC.

V gene TRBV5-5 combines with J gene TRBJ1-4; tentatively, D is TRBD1 (5 bases). CDR1 is SGHKS, CDR2 YYEKEE, per germline (reference sequence). V lost 4 bases and J lost 8, with 15 bases in between. There are 14 residues in the CDR3. This CDR3 reads CASSETAMGEKLFF. As DNA, the CDR3 is TGTGCCAGCAGCGAGACAGCCATGGGGGAAAAACTGTTTTTT.

The sample holds one count of this clone. The chain's CDR3 is CARTLSSVLAKNIQYF. The DNA of the CDR3 is TGTGCCAGAACCTTATCTAGCGTATTAGCCAAAAACATTCAGTACTTC. The J gene is TRBJ2-4, the V gene TRBV5-3; a possible D gene is TRBD2 (6 bases). TRBV5-3 belongs to the ORF category, with a function that is uncertain. This CDR3 comprises 16 residues. V was trimmed by 6 bases and J by 0 bases, leaving 16 bases between them.

This rearrangement joins TRBV10-2 to TRBJ2-3, with D perhaps TRBD1 (5 bases). This CDR3 region has 16 residues. Trimming shortened V by 8 bases and J by 0 bases, and 18 bases separated the two germline ends. Looked up from germline, CDR1 is WSHSY and CDR2 is SAAADI. Here the CDR3 reads CASSPQWGLSTDTQYF. CDR3 bases: TGCGCCAGCTCTCCTCAGTGGGGCCTAAGCACAGATACGCAGTATTTT.

The chain links TRBV12-3 or TRBV12-4 to TRBJ1-1; unclear D gene. The CDR3 is made up of 11 amino acids. Trimming took 6 bases from V and 3 from J, leaving 5 bases between them. CDR3 protein: CASRRDTEAFF. The CDR3 DNA reads as TGTGCCAGCAGGCGGGACACTGAAGCTTTCTTT.

This clone was detected only once. This chain uses TRBV28 with TRBJ2-3, with 9 bases lining up with TRBD1. CDR1 MDHEN and CDR2 SYDVKM come from the germline V gene. Trimming took 0 bases from V and 1 from J; bases not matched to a gene: 5. The length of the CDR3 is 17 residues. CDR3 DNA sequence: TGTGCCAGCAGTTTATGGGGCCGGGACAGGGGCACAGATACGCAGTATTTT. Residues: CASSLWGRDRGTDTQYF.

The DNA of the CDR3 is TGTGCCAGCAGCACCGGACAGGGTTTGGGCTACGAGCAGTACTTC. Its protein is CASSTGQGLGYEQYF. The chain carries TRBV5-6 and TRBJ2-7; 8 bases agree with TRBD1. CDR3 length: 15 residues. Germline V lookup: CDR1 SGHDT, CDR2 YYEEEE. The J segment lost 3 bases and the V segment lost 4 bases, leaving 9 bases of the junction unmatched.

The chain recombines TRBV6-5 with TRBJ2-3; D not resolved. Trimming stripped 2 bases from V and 3 bases from J, with 12 bases between. Looked up from germline, CDR1 is MNHEY and CDR2 is SVGAGI. The length of the CDR3 is 15 residues. The DNA for the CDR3 is TGTGCCAGCAGTTACCTTAGGGCAGAGACAGATACGCAGTATTTT. It encodes CASSYLRAETDTQYF.

The chain links TRBV4-1 to TRBJ2-1; D remains unclear. The CDR3 contains 16 residues. V dropped 3 bases and J dropped 9 bases, with 21 bases sitting between them. Germline V CDR1 and CDR2: MGHRA, YSYEKL. Here the CDR3 reads CASSHPPAPHRTEQFF. As DNA, the CDR3 is TGCGCCAGCAGCCATCCCCCCGCGCCCCATCGCACTGAGCAGTTCTTC.

V gene TRBV7-9 combines with J gene TRBJ1-1; D is possibly TRBD1 (6 bases). V dropped 6 bases and J dropped 7 bases, with 15 bases sitting between them. The CDR3 loop spans 13 amino acids. CDR1 and CDR2 from the germline V gene are SEHNR and FQNEAQ (reference sequence). This CDR3 reads CASRTTGPNEAFF. The CDR3 bases are TGTGCCAGCAGAACAACAGGGCCGAATGAAGCTTTCTTT.

V and J are TRBV7-2 and TRBJ1-1, with TRBD1 as a possible D gene (6 bases). The CDR3 has 15 residues. CDR1 and CDR2 (germline): SGHTA, FQGNSA. Trimming took 2 bases from V and 4 from J, leaving 14 bases between them. The CDR3 region has the DNA TGTGCCAGCAGCTTACTTACAGGGAGCATCACTGAAGCTTTCTTT. Translation gives CASSLLTGSITEAFF.

This chain links TRBV27 with TRBJ2-7; maybe TRBD2 (6 bases). The CDR3 has 15 residues. The germline gives CDR1 MNHEY, CDR2 SMNVEV (reference sequence). The V gene lost 2 bases and the J gene lost 3 bases, with 14 bases spanning the gap. The CDR3 DNA follows: TGTGCCAGCAGTTTAAGTAGCGGAGGGGTCTACGAGCAGTACTTC. Translating gives CASSLSSGGVYEQYF.

The V and J genes are TRBV4-1 and TRBJ2-2; 12 nucleotides agree with TRBD2. The V segment lost 2 bases and the J segment 2 bases; nucleotides outside the gene matches: 3. This CDR3 contains 17 residues. From germline, CDR1 is MGHRA and CDR2 YSYEKL. CDR3 residues: CASSQRTSGENTGELFF. The CDR3 nucleotides are TGCGCCAGCAGCCAACGGACTAGCGGGGAAAACACCGGGGAGCTGTTTTTT.

In its sample, this clone was seen a few times. The J gene is TRBJ2-7, the V gene TRBV11-2; D is uncertain. V was cut by 3 bases and J by 3 bases, with 6 bases left in between. The CDR3 is 12 residues long. Germline CDR1 reads SGHAT; CDR2 reads FQNNGV. DNA of the CDR3: TGTGCCAGCAGCTTTGAACTCTACGAGCAGTACTTC. This translates into CASSFELYEQYF.

The J gene is TRBJ1-6, the V gene TRBV10-3; 7 nucleotides line up with TRBD1. In germline, CDR1 is ENHRY, CDR2 SYGVKD. The CDR3 has 16 residues. The junction had 9 bases not matched to a gene; V was cut back by 0 bases and J by 10 bases. The CDR3 region has the DNA TGTGCCATCAGTGAGTCGGTGGGGACAGCATTATCACCCCTCCACTTT. It encodes CAISESVGTALSPLHF.

The chain carries TRBV28 and TRBJ1-4, with D possibly matching TRBD1 (5 bases). Germline V gives CDR1 MDHEN, CDR2 SYDVKM. The CDR3 totals 14 residues. The V end lost 5 bases, the J end lost 6 bases, and 13 bases lay between the germline ends. The chain's CDR3 is CASSPPRGDEKLFF. The CDR3 coding sequence is TGTGCCAGCAGTCCACCACGGGGCGATGAAAAACTGTTTTTT.

The V gene is TRBV7-2, the J gene TRBJ1-5, with 8 nucleotides matching TRBD1. V shed 1 base and J 6 bases; nucleotides not matched to a gene: 8. CDR1 and CDR2 from the germline V gene are SGHTA and FQGNSA. This CDR3 region has 16 residues. The CDR3 loop reads CASSLVGGQGTQPQHF. CDR3 DNA sequence: TGTGCCAGCAGCTTAGTAGGAGGACAGGGTACTCAGCCCCAGCATTTT.

This sequence joins TRBV6-5 and TRBJ2-1, with 8 bases that match TRBD2. The CDR3 has 15 residues. CDR1 and CDR2 from the germline V gene are MNHEY and SVGAGI. V trimming: 9 bases; J trimming: 4 bases; junction bases outside the gene matches: 11. The CDR3 sequence is CASRPTSGLYNEQFF. The CDR3 coding sequence is TGTGCCAGTAGGCCCACTAGCGGACTTTACAATGAGCAGTTCTTC.

The chain couples TRBV24-1 to TRBJ2-7, with D possibly TRBD1 on 5 matching bases. The CDR3 length is 14 residues. Per the germline V gene, CDR1 is KGHDR and CDR2 is SFDVKD. Trimming removed 2 bases from V and 6 bases from J, with 13 bases in between. The CDR3 nucleotides read TGTGCCACCAGTGATTCGTACAGGAGCTCCGAGCAGTACTTC. Protein: CATSDSYRSSEQYF.

The chain is built from TRBV28 and TRBJ2-7; possibly TRBD1 for D (5 bases). The ends were cut back, 8 bases at V and 2 bases at J, with 10 bases in the middle. Germline CDR1 is MDHEN and CDR2 is SYDVKM. The CDR3 spans 12 residues. CDR3 in amino acids: CASLDRTYEQYF. For the CDR3, the DNA is TGTGCCAGCCTCGACAGAACCTACGAGCAGTACTTC.

This chain connects TRBV6-1 to TRBJ1-3, with D maybe TRBD1 (5 bases). Germline CDR1 reads MNHNS; CDR2 reads SASEGT. The CDR3 contains 17 residues. With 3 bases removed from V and 0 bases from J, the gap between germline ends came to 15 bases. The CDR3 DNA sequence: TGTGCCAGCAGTGACCCCGGGGCCCGAGGCTCTGGAAACACCATATATTTT. It codes for CASSDPGARGSGNTIYF.

In its sample, this clone was seen many times. This rearrangement joins TRBV6-1 to TRBJ1-4; 8 positions match TRBD1. This CDR3 has 14 amino acids. Looked up from germline, CDR1 is MNHNS and CDR2 is SASEGT. J was trimmed by 7 bases and V by 1 base; bases with no gene match: 2. CDR3 sequence reads: CASSEGTGFEKLFF. The CDR3 nucleotides read TGTGCCAGCAGTGAAGGGACAGGGTTTGAAAAACTGTTTTTT.

The chain uses TRBV9 and TRBJ2-1; the match to TRBD2 covers 10 bases. The CDR3 runs to 15 residues. CDR1 is SGDLS and CDR2 is YYNGEE in the germline V gene. V trimming: 3 bases; J trimming: 8 bases; junction bases outside the gene matches: 8. CDR3 sequence reads: CASSARLGLADEQFF. In nucleotides, the CDR3 is TGTGCCAGCAGCGCGCGCCTCGGACTAGCGGATGAGCAGTTCTTC. Combining the CDR3 with reference TRBV9 and TRBJ2-1 gives the whole variable domain DSGVTQTPKHLITATGQRVTLRCSPRSGDLSVYWYQQSLDQGLQFLIQYYNGEERAKGNILERFSAQQFPDLHSELNLSSLELGDSALYFCASSARLGLADEQFFGPGTRLTVL.

The rearrangement joins TRBV12-5 to TRBJ2-4, with TRBD2 matching over 12 bases. The CDR3 extends over 18 amino acids. Unmatched junction bases numbered 5, after V lost 0 bases and J lost 2 bases. Germline CDR1 and CDR2: LGHNT and FRNRAP. The CDR3 DNA follows: TGTGCTAGTGGTTTGGTAAGACTAGCGGGAGTCCCCAAAAACATTCAGTACTTC. This encodes CASGLVRLAGVPKNIQYF.

The chain is built from TRBV6-5 and TRBJ2-1, with 8 bases identical to TRBD2. The CDR3 consists of 15 residues. V was clipped by 6 bases and J by 3 bases; unmatched bases: 7. Germline V gives CDR1 MNHEY, CDR2 SVGAGI. CDR3 in DNA: TGTGCCAGCAGCTTACTAGCGGCGAACTACAATGAGCAGTTCTTC. It translates to CASSLLAANYNEQFF.

This clone was counted only a few times. This chain uses TRBV4-3 with TRBJ1-5; D unclear. V shed 0 bases and J shed 9 bases, with 6 bases lying between them. Germline V gene lookup returns CDR1 LGHNA and CDR2 YSLEER. The CDR3 is 12 residues long. In DNA, the CDR3 is TGCGCCAGCAGCCAAGATCGCGGGCCCCAGCATTTT. Translating it yields CASSQDRGPQHF.

This rearrangement joins TRBV3-1 (or the pseudogene TRBV3-2) to TRBJ2-5, with TRBD2 matching 9 bases. The J segment lost 7 bases and the V segment lost 3 bases, leaving 9 bases of the junction unmatched. The CDR3 covers 15 residues. Germline loops: CDR1 LGHDT, CDR2 YNNKEL (reference sequence). The CDR3, as DNA: TGTGCCAGCAGCCACGGTAGCGGGGGCCTTTGGACCCAGTACTTC. This codes for CASSHGSGGLWTQYF.

V gene TRBV7-2 combines with J gene TRBJ1-2; 9 bases are shared with TRBD1. V was clipped by 4 bases and J by 7 bases; unmatched bases: 19. This CDR3 is 18 amino acids long. The germline V gene encodes CDR1 SGHTA and CDR2 FQGNSA. In DNA form, the CDR3 reads TGTGCCAGCAGCTCCCATCCACCCCCGGGACAGGGAGATTCTGGCTACACCTTC. This encodes CASSSHPPPGQGDSGYTF.

The chain employs TRBV10-3 and TRBJ1-1, with 9 bases matching TRBD1. V shed 6 bases and J 1 base; nucleotides not matched to a gene: 0. The CDR3 length is 13 residues. Germline CDR1 is ENHRY and CDR2 is SYGVKD. CDR3 region: CAIRGQGNTEAFF. The CDR3 nucleotides are TGTGCCATCAGGGGACAGGGGAACACTGAAGCTTTCTTT.